This T cell receptor (beta chain) was identified during a study of blood T cell repertoires in COVID-19. Looking at the study overall: There were acute and convalescent COVID-19 samples, and they came from the United States, Italy and Spain. T cells, B-cell-depleted T cells, or PBMCs supplied cDNA or gDNA.

The study counted Cohort 3 donors as recovered given two negative PCRs, clearance, or symptom resolution. The germline gives CDR1 PRHDT, CDR2 FYEKMQ (reference sequence). The CDR3 sequence is 16 residues long. The germline V and J ends were trimmed by 0 bases and 0 bases, with 9 bases remaining between them. Original data processing: For nucleated cells, counts were estimated from reference gene primer amplification. Repertoires were generated with immunoSEQ multiplex PCR, while TCRdb's copy carries only in-frame clones and drops some. V, J and clone size were drawn from that table, and D and trimming were deduced from the DNA. The table has around 380,000 clones, around 87% seen once.

Sequencing input: PBMCs or T cells enriched from blood (not recorded which). The V and J genes are TRBV13 and TRBJ1-3; D is uncertain. The receptor's source is a man aged 25 to 45 who had recovered from COVID-19. CDR3 sequence reads: CASSLGARSSGNTIYF. The CDR3 bases are TGTGCCAGCAGCTTAGGGGCCCGAAGCTCTGGAAACACCATATATTTT.